This T cell receptor (beta chain) was captured by sequencing in a study of blood T cell repertoires in COVID-19. Overall study: Acute-phase and convalescent COVID-19 samples originated in the United States, Italy and Spain.

The ends were cut back, 2 bases at V and 8 bases at J, with 10 bases in the middle. The germline gives CDR1 KGHSH, CDR2 LQKENI. This CDR3 has 14 amino acids. In the source study's methods: Nucleated cell number was recorded as an estimate derived from reference gene primer amplification. The repertoire was sequenced with immunoSEQ multiplex PCR; TCRdb's copy has only in-frame clones and lacks some. V, J and clone size were drawn from that table, and D and trimming were deduced from the DNA. The table records approximately 190,000 clones, just under 85% of them present only once. This chain links TRBV18 with TRBJ1-6; D gene uncertain. This clonotype was sampled from a human donor with acute or convalescent COVID-19. The donor label of this sample is uncertain. Sample: peripheral blood. The CDR3 nucleotides read TGTGCCAGCTCACCAACTATAAATGATTCACCCCTCCACTTT. It translates to CASSPTINDSPLHF.